This TCR beta chain derives from a study of T cell responses to AZD1222 COVID-19 vaccine. This CDR3 region has 16 residues. CDR1 is WNHNN, CDR2 SYGVQD, per germline (reference sequence). V gave up 8 bases and J gave up 1 base, with 18 bases separating them. This table comes from immunoSEQ multiplex PCR, and its TCRdb copy is limited to in-frame clones, with some not included. The sample lists about 120,000 clones; 90% were seen once. The V and J genes are TRBV10-1 and TRBJ1-5, with D tentatively TRBD1 (6 bases). Sequenced material: peripheral blood, taken on day 0 of AZD1222 vaccination. The sequence came from an adult in good health. The CDR3 region has the DNA TGCGCCAGCCCCGAGGGGGGGGATAGGAGCAATCAGCCCCAGCATTTT. This gives the protein CASPEGGDRSNQPQHF.